This entry lists 29 T cell receptor beta chains sequenced from one sample in a study of T cell responses to AZD1222 COVID-19 vaccine (dated by TCRdb to the early 2020s). Sample time point, as interpreted from the label and publication: about 28 days (+/-7) after the second vaccine dose. The library was built by means of the immunoSEQ multiplex PCR assay. TCRdb stores this immuneACCESS table with in-frame sequences only. Part of the clones is absent; in the studies checked, under half of the shortfall reflects unresolved V genes, and no reason is known for the rest. This sample is represented by 90,000 to 100,000 clones; around 89% of them were singletons. The ten most abundant clones make up 12% of the sample. This sample comprised peripheral blood, obtained 28 days after the second AZD1222 dose. These receptors were taken from an adult who received the AZD1222 COVID-19 vaccine.

The chain links TRBV19 to TRBJ2-7; the D gene is possibly TRBD1 (6 bases). With 3 bases removed from V and 3 bases from J, the gap between germline ends came to 15 bases. CDR1 and CDR2 (germline): LNHDA, SQIVND (reference sequence). CDR3 size: 15 residues. Here the CDR3 DNA reads TGTGCCAGTAGTATGGGGGCCCCTCCATACTACGAGCAGTACTTC. Its protein is CASSMGAPPYYEQYF. The whole variable domain, filled in from reference TRBV19 and TRBJ2-7, reads DGGITQSPKYLFRKEGQNVTLSCEQNLNHDAMYWYRQDPGQGLRLIYYSQIVNDFQKGDIAEGYSVSREKKESFPLTVTSAQKNPTAFYLCASSMGAPPYYEQYFGPGTRLTVT.

This clone turned up a few times. CDR3 bases: TGTGCCAGCAGCTTAGAGACATACATGAACACTGAAGCTTTCTTT. Translating gives CASSLETYMNTEAFF. This sequence joins TRBV11-2 and TRBJ1-1; D call uncertain. V was pared by 0 bases and J by 0 bases, with 8 bases between. The CDR3 contains 15 residues. CDR1 and CDR2 (germline): SGHAT, FQNNGV.

The rearrangement links TRBV7-6 to TRBJ2-7; 9 bases fit TRBD1. The CDR3 totals 15 residues. V shed 3 bases and J 5 bases; nucleotides not matched to a gene: 8. Germline V CDR1 and CDR2: SGHVS, FNYEAQ. The chain's CDR3 is CASSLGTGSSNEQYF. The CDR3 bases are TGTGCCAGCAGCTTGGGGACAGGGTCTTCCAACGAGCAGTACTTC. The full variable domain, rest sourced from reference TRBV7-6 and TRBJ2-7, is GAGVSQSPRYKVTKRGQDVALRCDPISGHVSLYWYRQALGQGPEFLTYFNYEAQQDKSGLPNDRFSAERPEGSISTLTIQRTEQRDSAMYRCASSLGTGSSNEQYFGPGTRLTVT.

The chain combines TRBV5-1 with TRBJ2-7; 11 bases map to TRBD2. Losses at the gene ends were 1 base for V and 2 bases for J; bases not matched to a gene: 2. CDR1 is SGHRS, CDR2 YFSETQ, per germline. The CDR3 consists of 15 residues. CDR3 residues: CASSLRGLAAYEQYF. CDR3 bases: TGCGCCAGCAGCTTGAGGGGACTAGCGGCCTACGAGCAGTACTTC.

The rearrangement uses TRBV29-1 and TRBJ1-2; no clear D gene. This CDR3 comprises 13 residues. V shed 2 bases and J shed 4 bases, with 11 bases lying between them. Germline CDR1 reads SQVTM; CDR2 reads ANQGSEA. Here the CDR3 DNA reads TGCAGCGTTGAAAGTGAAGGGAGCTATGGCTACACCTTC. This gives the protein CSVESEGSYGYTF.

The gene calls are TRBV5-1 and TRBJ1-2; D is ambiguous. The CDR3 is 13 residues long. V dropped 5 bases and J dropped 7 bases, with 15 bases sitting between them. The germline V gene encodes CDR1 SGHRS and CDR2 YFSETQ. The CDR3 DNA follows: TGCGCCAGCAGGGCCGAGGCCTCGGGTGGCTACACCTTC. As protein: CASRAEASGGYTF.

The gene calls are TRBV28 and TRBJ2-6; maybe TRBD1 (5 bases). The CDR3 loop spans 16 amino acids. Between the trimmed V and J ends, which lost 3 bases and 2 bases, there was a span of 11 bases. Germline lookup yields CDR1 MDHEN and CDR2 SYDVKM. CDR3 nucleotide sequence: TGTGCCAGCAGTTTTGCAGGGCTGCCTGGGGCCAACGTCCTGACTTTC. Protein: CASSFAGLPGANVLTF.

J is TRBJ1-2 and V is TRBV5-1, with D maybe TRBD1 (5 bases). The CDR3 runs to 17 residues. V was pared by 3 bases and J by 7 bases, with 25 bases between. The germline gives CDR1 SGHRS, CDR2 YFSETQ. The CDR3 bases are TGCGCCAGCAGCTCGGCTCCGGCTTATGGCAGGGTGTCTGGCTACACCTTC. Protein product: CASSSAPAYGRVSGYTF. Using reference TRBV5-1 and TRBJ1-2 for the parts outside the CDR3, the full variable domain is KAGVTQTPRYLIKTRGQQVTLSCSPISGHRSVSWYQQTPGQGLQFLFEYFSETQRNKGNFPGRFSGRQFSNSRSEMNVSTLELGDSALYLCASSSAPAYGRVSGYTFGSGTRLTVV.

V gene TRBV4-1 combines with J gene TRBJ2-1, with D tentatively TRBD1 (6 bases). Trimming took off 0 bases at V and 0 bases at J, with 12 bases between the two ends. Germline CDR1 reads MGHRA; CDR2 reads YSYEKL. CDR3 size: 17 residues. CDR3 amino acids: CASSQEGAANSYNEQFF. The CDR3 coding sequence is TGCGCCAGCAGCCAAGAGGGGGCGGCTAACTCCTACAATGAGCAGTTCTTC.

This chain links TRBV5-1 with TRBJ1-5, with a weak D call TRBD1 (5 bases). Between the trimmed V and J ends, which lost 3 bases and 3 bases, there was a span of 13 bases. The CDR3 is 15 amino acids. Per the germline V gene, CDR1 is SGHRS and CDR2 is YFSETQ. The CDR3 nucleotides read TGCGCCAGCAGCTCCGAGGGGAATTCCAATCAGCCCCAGCATTTT. Protein product: CASSSEGNSNQPQHF. The entire variable domain, with the rest obtained from reference TRBV5-1 and TRBJ1-5, is as follows: KAGVTQTPRYLIKTRGQQVTLSCSPISGHRSVSWYQQTPGQGLQFLFEYFSETQRNKGNFPGRFSGRQFSNSRSEMNVSTLELGDSALYLCASSSEGNSNQPQHFGDGTRLSIL.

V usage is TRBV11-2 and J usage is TRBJ2-5, with TRBD1 matching over 8 bases. Germline assignment: CDR1 SGHAT and CDR2 FQNNGV. The trim removed 1 base at V and 14 bases at J, leaving 3 bases unmatched. The CDR3 has 11 residues. For the CDR3, the DNA is TGTGCCAGCAGCTTAGGGGACAGGCCCTACTTC. It encodes CASSLGDRPYF.

This chain connects TRBV5-1 to TRBJ1-1; possible D gene TRBD1, 5 bases. V was clipped by 3 bases and J by 3 bases, with 15 bases between them. The CDR3 loop spans 15 amino acids. In germline, CDR1 is SGHRS, CDR2 YFSETQ. CDR3 protein: CASSSTTQGYTEAFF. In nucleotides, the CDR3 is TGCGCCAGCAGCTCGACAACTCAGGGTTACACTGAAGCTTTCTTT.

V gene TRBV29-1 combines with J gene TRBJ2-2; 8 bases align to TRBD1. Germline V gives CDR1 SQVTM, CDR2 ANQGSEA. V was clipped by 7 bases and J by 5 bases; unmatched bases: 6. The CDR3 contains 13 residues. This CDR3 is CSADRGRTGELFF. CDR3 bases: TGCAGCGCCGACAGGGGTAGGACCGGGGAGCTGTTTTTT.

This chain uses TRBV3-1 (or the pseudogene TRBV3-2) with TRBJ2-7; D ambiguous. The length of the CDR3 is 14 residues. Germline V gene sequence: CDR1 LGHDT, CDR2 YNNKEL (reference sequence). Trimming cost V 1 base and J 1 base, with 8 bases left between them. The DNA for the CDR3 is TGTGCCAGCAGCCAAGTAATCGGATCCTACGAGCAGTACTTC. This encodes CASSQVIGSYEQYF.

The chain links TRBV6-5 to TRBJ2-3; D is possibly TRBD2 (6 bases). This CDR3 is built from 12 residues. The V end was cut by 10 bases, the J end by 6 bases, with 14 bases between. In germline, CDR1 is MNHEY, CDR2 SVGAGI. Here the CDR3 DNA reads TGTGCCACACGTGGGGCGGGGGATACGCAGTATTTT. Its translation: CATRGAGDTQYF.

The chain carries TRBV14 and TRBJ1-3, with no clear D. The CDR3 is made up of 14 amino acids. Germline CDR1 is SGHDN and CDR2 is FVKESK. Trimming left V 4 bases short and J 0 bases short, with 7 bases between. The CDR3 is CASSPSRSGNTIYF. CDR3 DNA: TGTGCCAGCAGCCCCAGCCGCTCTGGAAACACCATATATTTT.

This sequence joins TRBV9 and TRBJ2-2; D gene ambiguous. CDR1 and CDR2 from the germline V gene are SGDLS and YYNGEE. V was trimmed by 2 bases and J by 2 bases, leaving 7 bases between them. The CDR3 extends over 14 amino acids. In DNA form, the CDR3 reads TGTGCCAGCAGCGTCGTAGGAAACACCGGGGAGCTGTTTTTT. It codes for CASSVVGNTGELFF.

The V gene is TRBV12-3 or TRBV12-4, the J gene TRBJ1-1; 7 nucleotides match TRBD1. This CDR3 is built from 13 residues. V lost 6 bases and J lost 7; bases outside the gene matches: 8. CDR3 DNA sequence: TGTGCCAGCAGCGACAGGGCCGGGGATGAAGCTTTCTTT. It yields the protein CASSDRAGDEAFF.

The chain links TRBV25-1 to TRBJ2-6; the D is unclear. The CDR3 is 18 residues long. V was clipped by 2 bases and J by 1 base, with 15 bases between them. Germline assignment: CDR1 MGHDK and CDR2 SYGVNS. CDR3: CASSETRQDRSGANVLTF. Here the CDR3 DNA reads TGTGCCAGCAGTGAAACGCGTCAGGATCGGTCTGGGGCCAACGTCCTGACTTTC.

The chain recombines TRBV19 with TRBJ1-4; TRBD1 is a possible D gene (5 bases). The length of the CDR3 is 15 residues. Germline V CDR1 and CDR2: LNHDA, SQIVND (reference sequence). V was cut by 3 bases and J by 4 bases, with 12 bases left in between. CDR3 sequence reads: CASSISDSLNEKLFF. The CDR3 region has the DNA TGTGCCAGTAGTATCTCCGACAGCCTTAATGAAAAACTGTTTTTT.

This chain links TRBV24-1 with TRBJ1-2; weak D call: TRBD1 (5 bases). Trimming shortened V by 2 bases and J by 6 bases, and 12 bases separated the two germline ends. Germline V CDR1 and CDR2: KGHDR, SFDVKD. This CDR3 comprises 14 residues. CDR3 amino acids: CATSDWRGSDGYTF. The CDR3 nucleotides are TGTGCCACCAGTGATTGGCGGGGGTCGGATGGCTACACCTTC.

The chain has TRBV12-3 or TRBV12-4 and TRBJ2-5; D gene uncertain. This CDR3 has 12 residues. V was trimmed by 2 bases and J by 5 bases, leaving 6 bases between them. The CDR3 DNA sequence: TGTGCCAGCAGTTTATTAGGGGAGACCCAGTACTTC. Its protein product is CASSLLGETQYF.

This clone was seen just once. V gene TRBV6-5 combines with J gene TRBJ2-1; D is tentatively TRBD1 or TRBD2 (5 bases each). The CDR3 consists of 12 residues. CDR1 is MNHEY, CDR2 SVGAGI, per germline. Trimming left V 11 bases short and J 5 bases short, with 13 bases between. The CDR3 loop is CAAGRGDNEQFF. The CDR3 coding sequence is TGTGCCGCGGGTAGAGGGGACAATGAGCAGTTCTTC.

V and J are TRBV5-1 and TRBJ2-2, with D unclear. V was shortened by 1 base and J by 1 base, with 8 bases between the two germline ends. The germline V gene has CDR1 SGHRS and CDR2 YFSETQ. This CDR3 has 15 amino acids. The CDR3 DNA is TGCGCCAGCAGCTTGATGTGGGGGAACACCGGGGAGCTGTTTTTT. Amino acids: CASSLMWGNTGELFF. Complete variable domain (other parts from reference TRBV5-1 and TRBJ2-2): KAGVTQTPRYLIKTRGQQVTLSCSPISGHRSVSWYQQTPGQGLQFLFEYFSETQRNKGNFPGRFSGRQFSNSRSEMNVSTLELGDSALYLCASSLMWGNTGELFFGEGSRLTVL.

The chain employs TRBV28 and TRBJ2-7; TRBD2 aligns across 10 bases. CDR3 size: 14 residues. In germline, CDR1 is MDHEN, CDR2 SYDVKM. V shed 6 bases, J shed 6 bases, and the junction held 8 bases outside the gene matches. The CDR3 region is CASRPPSGSGEQYF. CDR3 DNA sequence: TGTGCCAGCAGACCCCCTAGCGGGAGTGGCGAGCAGTACTTC.

The CDR3 region is CASSPQPSGGGDNEQFF. CDR3 in DNA: TGTGCCAGCAGCCCACAGCCTAGCGGGGGAGGGGACAATGAGCAGTTCTTC. The rearrangement uses TRBV7-2 and TRBJ2-1, with TRBD2 matching over 10 bases. The CDR3 runs 17 residues. The V segment lost 5 bases and the J segment 5 bases; nucleotides outside the gene matches: 12. Germline CDR1 and CDR2: SGHTA and FQGNSA.

This clone was seen once. This chain joins TRBV11-2 and TRBJ1-5, with D unresolved. Trimming pared 3 bases from V and 1 base from J, leaving 10 bases between. The CDR3 spans 15 residues. Per germline, CDR1 SGHAT and CDR2 FQNNGV. CDR3 sequence reads: CASSLQPTSNQPQHF. CDR3 bases: TGTGCCAGCAGCTTGCAGCCAACCAGCAATCAGCCCCAGCATTTT.

The chain combines TRBV9 with TRBJ1-1; D ambiguous. Germline CDR1 is SGDLS and CDR2 is YYNGEE. The CDR3 extends over 15 amino acids. V was clipped by 0 bases and J by 4 bases, with 13 bases between them. Written as DNA, the CDR3 is TGTGCCAGCAGCGTAGCTACCAGAGGGAGCACTGAAGCTTTCTTT. Protein: CASSVATRGSTEAFF.

V gene TRBV9 combines with J gene TRBJ1-2; no definite D call. V lost 6 bases, J lost 6 bases, and 18 bases lay in between. Germline CDR1 SGDLS, CDR2 YYNGEE. There are 14 residues in the CDR3. The CDR3 bases are TGTGCCAGCACCCCCCACGGATCCACCCATGGCTACACCTTC. Protein sequence: CASTPHGSTHGYTF.